Sequencing of this T cell receptor (beta chain) was carried out in a study of human T cells and chemical hapten exposure. Time point given: patch test 2, 6 weeks after DPC sensitization. Described treatment: therapeutic diphenylcyclopropenone sensitization with weekly scalp DPC. From whole blood left unfractionated, total RNA was extracted. Donation of samples came from alopecia patients who were 18 to 70 years old and suitable for DPC. Germline CDR1 and CDR2: MNHEY and SVGAGI. This CDR3 is 15 amino acids long. Trimming stripped 0 bases from V and 1 base from J, with 6 bases between. MiXCR, run by TCRdb on the RACE reads, gives a single entry per CDR3 protein. The sample shows around 42,000 distinct CDR3 sequences, 8.5% to 10% of them seen only once. This clonotype appeared many times.

Material: whole blood, obtained in connection with sensitization to the hapten diphenylcyclopropenone (DPC). The rearrangement links TRBV6-5 to TRBJ2-2; D perhaps matches TRBD2 (6 bases). The TCR was taken from a woman aged 25-40 years with alopecia areata. Some clones in this sample may be carry-over from other donors' samples. DNA of the CDR3: TGTGCCAGCAGTTACTCGGGACTGAACACCGGGGAGCTGTTTTTT. Protein sequence: CASSYSGLNTGELFF.